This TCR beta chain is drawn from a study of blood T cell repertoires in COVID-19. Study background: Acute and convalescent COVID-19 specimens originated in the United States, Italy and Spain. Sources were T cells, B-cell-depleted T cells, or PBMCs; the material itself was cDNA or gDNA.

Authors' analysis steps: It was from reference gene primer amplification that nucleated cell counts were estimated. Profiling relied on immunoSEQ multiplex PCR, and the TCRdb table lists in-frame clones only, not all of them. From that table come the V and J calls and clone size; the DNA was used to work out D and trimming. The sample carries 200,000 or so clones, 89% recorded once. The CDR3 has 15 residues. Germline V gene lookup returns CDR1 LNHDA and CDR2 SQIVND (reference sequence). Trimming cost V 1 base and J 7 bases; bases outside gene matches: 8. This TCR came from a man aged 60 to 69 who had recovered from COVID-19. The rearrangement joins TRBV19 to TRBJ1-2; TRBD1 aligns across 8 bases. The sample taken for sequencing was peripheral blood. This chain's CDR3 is CASSIAPDRGGGYTF. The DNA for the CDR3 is TGTGCCAGTAGTATAGCCCCTGACAGGGGCGGTGGCTACACCTTC.